This T cell receptor (beta chain) was retrieved from a study of regulatory T cells in long-lasting Graves disease. Relying on iRepertoire HTBI primers and Arm-PCR of CDR3 regions, the team built TCR beta libraries. TCRdb analysed the multiplex PCR reads with MiXCR anew, one entry per CDR3 protein. Among hundreds of thousands of distinct CDR3 sequences listed, approximately 15% were seen once. With 6 bases removed from V and 3 bases from J, the gap between germline ends came to 9 bases. Germline CDR1 reads LGHDT; CDR2 reads YNNKEL (reference sequence). The CDR3 loop spans 12 amino acids. Time point indicated: newly diagnosed GD, antithyroid drugs for less than 3 months. Making the TCR library involved RNA that had been extracted from PBMCs. Peripheral blood, around 9 milliliters of it, was drawn into EDTA tubes. This clonotype was seen a few times. This may be a read error, as it is one base from a much larger clone.

These data also featured in a second study, about T cells in Graves' hyperthyroidism and ophthalmopathy.

Material: peripheral blood mononuclear cells (PBMCs), obtained at new diagnosis, from a patient treated with antithyroid drugs. The clonotype originates from a woman in her twenties or thirties with Graves disease. The chain joins TRBV3-1 to TRBJ2-7, with a weak D call TRBD2 (6 bases). In nucleotides, the CDR3 is TGTGCCAGCAGTGTGACTAGCTACGAGCAGTACTTC. Its translation: CASSVTSYEQYF.